This T cell receptor beta chain stems from a study of technical replicates of blood from a few donors. Germline assignment: CDR1 MNHEY and CDR2 SVGAGI. There are 12 residues in the CDR3. Trimming removed 7 bases from V and 5 bases from J, with 9 bases in between. Some clones are missing from TCRdb's copy, which holds only in-frame ones; the method was immunoSEQ multiplex PCR. The data hold 66,000 or so clones, with roughly 97% observed a single time. Sequencing input: T cells isolated from PBMCs. This chain links TRBV6-5 with TRBJ1-5, with D possibly being TRBD1 (6 bases). This TCR was sampled from a human donor in good health. This chain's CDR3 is CASKQGDQPQHF. Here the CDR3 DNA reads TGTGCCAGCAAACAGGGAGATCAGCCCCAGCATTTT.